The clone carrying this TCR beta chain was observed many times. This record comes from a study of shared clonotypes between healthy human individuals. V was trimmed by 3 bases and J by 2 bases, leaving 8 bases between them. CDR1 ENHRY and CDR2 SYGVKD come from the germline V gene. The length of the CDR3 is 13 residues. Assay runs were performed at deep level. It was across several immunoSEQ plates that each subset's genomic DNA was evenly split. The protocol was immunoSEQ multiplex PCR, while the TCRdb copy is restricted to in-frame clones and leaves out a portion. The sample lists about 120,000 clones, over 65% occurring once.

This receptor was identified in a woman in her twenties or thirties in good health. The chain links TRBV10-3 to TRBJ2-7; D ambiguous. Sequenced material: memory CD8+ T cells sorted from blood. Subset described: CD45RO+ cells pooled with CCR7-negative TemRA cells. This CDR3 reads CAISEDGPYEQYF. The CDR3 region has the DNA TGTGCCATCAGTGAAGACGGTCCCTACGAGCAGTACTTC.